Included here is one T cell receptor beta chain sequence, with context. Its antigen is still unknown. TCRdb's copy holds only in-frame clones and misses some; the assay was immunoSEQ multiplex PCR. The sample contains some 110,000 clones, 88% of which appear only once. V was shortened by 10 bases and J by 1 base, with 11 bases between the two germline ends. This CDR3 region has 13 residues. The germline V gene has CDR1 SNHLY and CDR2 FYNNEI. The record originates from a study of T cell responses to AZD1222 COVID-19 vaccine. General study findings and limits: Only six people who got AZD1222 tested seropositive at baseline. None of the repertoires were sampled until the peak T cell response had passed. Nearly half of the spike-specific TCRs reportedly recognize variant regions that carry no mutations.

This specimen was peripheral blood, taken 28 days after the second AZD1222 dose. This sequence joins TRBV2 and TRBJ1-3, with D perhaps TRBD1 (6 bases). This sequence was found in an adult who received the AZD1222 COVID-19 vaccine. DNA for the CDR3: TGTGCCATAAGAACAGGGTCTGGAAACACCATATATTTT. Translation gives CAIRTGSGNTIYF.